The rows below give T cell receptor beta chains drawn from one sample of a study of Ad26.COV2.S vaccination and SARS-CoV-2 variants. Libraries were prepared by immunoSEQ multiplex PCR; TCRdb keeps only in-frame clonotypes and omits some of them. The sample yields over 300,000 clones, about four fifths seen once. The starting material was peripheral blood, obtained in a trial of Ad26.COV2.S vaccine versus placebo. Every receptor here comes from a person aged 18-60 years who received the Ad26.COV2.S COVID-19 vaccine or a placebo. Both conserved end residues are part of each CDR3. Fields, in order: CDR3 protein, CDR3 DNA, D gene, V gene, clone size, J gene. D genes are given only for firm matches. Clone size is shown for a subset of rows, as once, few, many or a class of expanded clone.

cdr3_aa: CASSPGQPNTEAFF
cdr3_nt: TGTGCCAGCTCACCGGGACAGCCGAACACTGAAGCTTTCTTT
d_call: TRBD1
v_call: TRBV18
clone_size: -
j_call: TRBJ1-1

cdr3_aa: CASSLRSITEAFF
cdr3_nt: TGTGCCAGCAGCTTAAGGTCAATCACTGAAGCTTTCTTT
d_call: -
v_call: TRBV7-3
clone_size: once
j_call: TRBJ1-1

cdr3_aa: CASSLGRGRGIPMNTEAFF
cdr3_nt: TGCGCCAGCAGCTTGGGCAGGGGAAGGGGGATCCCAATGAACACTGAAGCTTTCTTT
d_call: -
v_call: TRBV5-1
clone_size: few
j_call: TRBJ1-1

cdr3_aa: CASSSTPLGQNTEAFF
cdr3_nt: TGTGCCAGCAGTTCCACCCCCCTGGGCCAGAACACTGAAGCTTTCTTT
d_call: -
v_call: TRBV27
clone_size: -
j_call: TRBJ1-1

cdr3_aa: CASSPDTYNEQFF
cdr3_nt: TGTGCCAGTAGTCCTGACACCTACAATGAGCAGTTCTTC
d_call: -
v_call: TRBV19
clone_size: -
j_call: TRBJ2-1

cdr3_aa: CATKNTEAFF
cdr3_nt: TGTGCCACTAAGAACACTGAAGCTTTCTTT
d_call: -
v_call: TRBV19
clone_size: -
j_call: TRBJ1-1

cdr3_aa: CASSLGFQETQYF
cdr3_nt: TGCGCCAGCAGCTTAGGATTTCAAGAGACCCAGTACTTC
d_call: -
v_call: TRBV5-1
clone_size: -
j_call: TRBJ2-5

cdr3_aa: CASIGFSGTGSQYF
cdr3_nt: TGTGCCAGCATCGGGTTTAGCGGGACGGGGTCACAGTACTTC
d_call: TRBD2
v_call: TRBV28
clone_size: few
j_call: TRBJ2-5

cdr3_aa: CASSADRGWGQPQHF
cdr3_nt: TGTGCCAGCAGTGCCGACAGGGGGTGGGGGCAGCCCCAGCATTTT
d_call: TRBD1
v_call: TRBV2
clone_size: once
j_call: TRBJ1-5

cdr3_aa: CASSFRGTSGGTYEQYF
cdr3_nt: TGTGCCAGCAGCTTTAGGGGTACTAGCGGGGGTACCTACGAGCAGTACTTC
d_call: TRBD2
v_call: TRBV5-6
clone_size: -
j_call: TRBJ2-7

cdr3_aa: CASSIRDPPFVGTQYF
cdr3_nt: TGTGCCAGTAGTATAAGGGACCCTCCTTTTGTTGGTACGCAGTATTTT
d_call: -
v_call: TRBV19
clone_size: -
j_call: TRBJ2-3

cdr3_aa: CASSKGLNLYEQYF
cdr3_nt: TGTGCCAGCAGTAAGGGGCTGAATCTGTACGAGCAGTACTTC
d_call: -
v_call: TRBV27
clone_size: -
j_call: TRBJ2-7

cdr3_aa: CASSLADSYNEQFF
cdr3_nt: TGTGCCAGCAGCTTAGCGGACTCCTACAATGAGCAGTTCTTC
d_call: -
v_call: TRBV7-2
clone_size: -
j_call: TRBJ2-1

cdr3_aa: CASSPTSQSYNEQFF
cdr3_nt: TGTGCCAGCAGTCCGACTAGTCAGTCCTACAATGAGCAGTTCTTC
d_call: -
v_call: TRBV6-2/TRBV6-3
clone_size: -
j_call: TRBJ2-1

cdr3_aa: CASSPGTVQETQYF
cdr3_nt: TGTGCCAGCAGTCCCGGGACAGTCCAAGAGACCCAGTACTTC
d_call: TRBD1
v_call: TRBV2
clone_size: -
j_call: TRBJ2-5

cdr3_aa: CSIAGAWGQETQYF
cdr3_nt: TGCAGCATTGCCGGGGCGTGGGGGCAAGAGACCCAGTACTTC
d_call: -
v_call: TRBV29-1
clone_size: -
j_call: TRBJ2-5

cdr3_aa: CASSKDTGNTQYF
cdr3_nt: TGTGCCAGCAGCAAGGATACAGGGAATACGCAGTATTTT
d_call: -
v_call: TRBV7-8
clone_size: -
j_call: TRBJ2-3

cdr3_aa: CASSIRGLRQPQHF
cdr3_nt: TGTGCCAGTAGTATACGGGGGTTGCGCCAGCCCCAGCATTTT
d_call: -
v_call: TRBV19
clone_size: -
j_call: TRBJ1-5

cdr3_aa: CASSPLVGQGSYEQYF
cdr3_nt: TGTGCCAGCTCACCACTTGTTGGACAGGGTTCCTACGAGCAGTACTTC
d_call: TRBD1
v_call: TRBV18
clone_size: -
j_call: TRBJ2-7

cdr3_aa: CASRLNSANTEAFF
cdr3_nt: TGTGCCAGCAGGCTAAACAGCGCGAACACTGAAGCTTTCTTT
d_call: -
v_call: TRBV27
clone_size: many
j_call: TRBJ1-1

cdr3_aa: CASSNRQGPEKLFF
cdr3_nt: TGTGCCAGCAGCAATAGACAGGGGCCTGAAAAACTGTTTTTT
d_call: TRBD1
v_call: TRBV7-9
clone_size: -
j_call: TRBJ1-4

cdr3_aa: CASSPAGLNTEAFF
cdr3_nt: TGTGCCAGCAGTCCCGCAGGGTTGAACACTGAAGCTTTCTTT
d_call: -
v_call: TRBV7-9
clone_size: -
j_call: TRBJ1-1

cdr3_aa: CAWTRGGVHEAFF
cdr3_nt: TGTGCCTGGACCAGGGGGGGTGTCCATGAAGCTTTCTTT
d_call: TRBD1
v_call: TRBV30
clone_size: -
j_call: TRBJ1-1

cdr3_aa: CASSLPGQGTDTQYF
cdr3_nt: TGTGCCAGTAGTCTCCCGGGACAGGGGACAGATACGCAGTATTTT
d_call: TRBD1
v_call: TRBV19
clone_size: -
j_call: TRBJ2-3

cdr3_aa: CASSQGTQGYQPQHF
cdr3_nt: TGCGCCAGCAGCCAAGGGACACAGGGGTATCAGCCCCAGCATTTT
d_call: TRBD1
v_call: TRBV4-3
clone_size: -
j_call: TRBJ1-5

cdr3_aa: CASSMTGGRTEAFF
cdr3_nt: TGTGCCAGCAGCATGACAGGGGGCCGCACTGAAGCTTTCTTT
d_call: TRBD1
v_call: TRBV9
clone_size: -
j_call: TRBJ1-1

cdr3_aa: CASSQDPMAEQYF
cdr3_nt: TGCGCCAGCAGCCAAGACCCAATGGCGGAGCAGTACTTC
d_call: -
v_call: TRBV4-1
clone_size: -
j_call: TRBJ2-7

cdr3_aa: CASSPGANRGRTEAFF
cdr3_nt: TGTGCCAGTAGTCCTGGAGCTAACAGGGGGCGGACTGAAGCTTTCTTT
d_call: TRBD1
v_call: TRBV19
clone_size: -
j_call: TRBJ1-1

cdr3_aa: CAWSDAGLAKNIQYF
cdr3_nt: TGTGCCTGGAGTGATGCCGGATTAGCCAAAAACATTCAGTACTTC
d_call: -
v_call: TRBV30
clone_size: -
j_call: TRBJ2-4

cdr3_aa: CASSQVPAEGEKLFF
cdr3_nt: TGTGCCAGCAGCCAAGTCCCTGCCGAGGGTGAAAAACTGTTTTTT
d_call: -
v_call: TRBV3-1/TRBV3-2
clone_size: -
j_call: TRBJ1-4

cdr3_aa: CASSLTAGGTGELFF
cdr3_nt: TGTGCCAGCAGCTTAACAGCGGGAGGAACCGGGGAGCTGTTTTTT
d_call: TRBD2
v_call: TRBV7-9
clone_size: -
j_call: TRBJ2-2

cdr3_aa: CASSNGANPYTEAFF
cdr3_nt: TGCGCCAGCAGTAATGGAGCAAACCCTTACACTGAAGCTTTCTTT
d_call: -
v_call: TRBV5-1
clone_size: few
j_call: TRBJ1-1

cdr3_aa: CASSDRGIVDEQFF
cdr3_nt: TGTGCCAGCAGCGATAGGGGCATTGTCGATGAGCAGTTCTTC
d_call: -
v_call: TRBV7-2
clone_size: -
j_call: TRBJ2-1

cdr3_aa: CASSLMGAGGYNEQFF
cdr3_nt: TGTGCCAGCAGCTTAATGGGAGCGGGAGGATACAATGAGCAGTTCTTC
d_call: TRBD2
v_call: TRBV5-6
clone_size: -
j_call: TRBJ2-1

cdr3_aa: CASSSTGGLYGYTF
cdr3_nt: TGTGCCAGCAGTTCGACAGGGGGCCTTTATGGCTACACCTTC
d_call: TRBD1
v_call: TRBV27
clone_size: -
j_call: TRBJ1-2

cdr3_aa: CASSQDFASSYNEQFF
cdr3_nt: TGCGCCAGCAGCCAAGACTTTGCGAGCTCCTACAATGAGCAGTTCTTC
d_call: -
v_call: TRBV4-3
clone_size: -
j_call: TRBJ2-1

cdr3_aa: CASSPLGGGRNTGELFF
cdr3_nt: TGTGCCAGTAGTCCCCTTGGGGGGGGGAGAAACACCGGGGAGCTGTTTTTT
d_call: TRBD2
v_call: TRBV19
clone_size: -
j_call: TRBJ2-2

cdr3_aa: CASQFGGSYNEQFF
cdr3_nt: TGTGCCAGCCAATTCGGGGGGTCCTACAATGAGCAGTTCTTC
d_call: TRBD2
v_call: TRBV27
clone_size: -
j_call: TRBJ2-1

cdr3_aa: CASSARQVSDRQPQHF
cdr3_nt: TGTGCCAGCAGCGCCCGACAGGTGAGCGACAGGCAGCCCCAGCATTTT
d_call: -
v_call: TRBV5-6
clone_size: -
j_call: TRBJ1-5

cdr3_aa: CASSPGPNEKLFF
cdr3_nt: TGTGCCAGCTCACCAGGCCCGAATGAAAAACTGTTTTTT
d_call: -
v_call: TRBV18
clone_size: -
j_call: TRBJ1-4